This is a list of T cell receptor beta chains from one sample in a study of T cells in Graves' hyperthyroidism and ophthalmopathy. TCRdb recomputed calls from the multiplex PCR reads with MiXCR, one row per CDR3 protein. The table lists hundreds of thousands of distinct CDR3 sequences, about 15% of them singletons. The sequenced sample was blood. The receptors come from a young woman with Graves' hyperthyroidism. Both conserved end residues are part of each CDR3. Clone sizes are given selectively: once, few, many, or a class where the clone is expanded.

V,size,J,CDR3
TRBV2,many,TRBJ1-6,CASSDVSGLSPLHF
TRBV18,many,TRBJ1-4,CASSFEQATNEKLFF
TRBV29-1,few,TRBJ1-2,CSVEETGGMGGYTF
TRBV7-8,many,TRBJ1-3,CASSLALQGSSGNTIYF
TRBV3-1,few,TRBJ2-5,CASSRGTDRRGTQYF
TRBV6-2/TRBV6-3,-,TRBJ2-7,CASRPPGTPMEQYF
TRBV28,many,TRBJ2-1,CASSYVEPDNEQFF
TRBV6-1,many,TRBJ2-1,CASSEYINEQFF
TRBV7-9,many,TRBJ2-2,CASSSGREDITGELFF
TRBV3-1,many,TRBJ1-2,CASSQMGLRRYGYTF
TRBV15,-,TRBJ2-1,CATSASGRGNNEQFF
TRBV7-8,many,TRBJ1-1,CASSLGGGFGLEAEAFF
TRBV6-9,-,TRBJ2-7,CASSYGDRRPYEQYF
TRBV24-1,-,TRBJ2-3,CATSDLVSTGVDTQYF
TRBV28,many,TRBJ2-7,CASIQGGTVSYEQYF
TRBV28,-,TRBJ1-5,CASSFGAWGRNQPQHF
TRBV7-2,few,TRBJ2-1,CASSSGGAGNEQFF